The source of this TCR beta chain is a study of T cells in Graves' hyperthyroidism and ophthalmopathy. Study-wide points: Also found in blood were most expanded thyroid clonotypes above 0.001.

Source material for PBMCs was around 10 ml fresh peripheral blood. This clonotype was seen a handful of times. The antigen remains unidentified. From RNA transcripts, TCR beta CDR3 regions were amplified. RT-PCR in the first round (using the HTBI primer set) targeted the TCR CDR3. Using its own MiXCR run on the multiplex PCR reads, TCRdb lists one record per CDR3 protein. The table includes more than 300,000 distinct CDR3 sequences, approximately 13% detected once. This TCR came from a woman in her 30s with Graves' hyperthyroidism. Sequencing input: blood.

CDR3 region: CASSLRGSVGYGYTF. DNA of the CDR3: TGCGCCAGCAGCTTGAGGGGGTCGGTCGGCTATGGCTACACCTTC. V usage is TRBV5-1 and J usage is TRBJ1-2; perhaps TRBD1 as D (6 bases). The CDR3 is made up of 15 amino acids. Germline CDR1 reads SGHRS; CDR2 reads YFSETQ. Trimming took off 1 base at V and 4 bases at J, with 14 bases between the two ends.